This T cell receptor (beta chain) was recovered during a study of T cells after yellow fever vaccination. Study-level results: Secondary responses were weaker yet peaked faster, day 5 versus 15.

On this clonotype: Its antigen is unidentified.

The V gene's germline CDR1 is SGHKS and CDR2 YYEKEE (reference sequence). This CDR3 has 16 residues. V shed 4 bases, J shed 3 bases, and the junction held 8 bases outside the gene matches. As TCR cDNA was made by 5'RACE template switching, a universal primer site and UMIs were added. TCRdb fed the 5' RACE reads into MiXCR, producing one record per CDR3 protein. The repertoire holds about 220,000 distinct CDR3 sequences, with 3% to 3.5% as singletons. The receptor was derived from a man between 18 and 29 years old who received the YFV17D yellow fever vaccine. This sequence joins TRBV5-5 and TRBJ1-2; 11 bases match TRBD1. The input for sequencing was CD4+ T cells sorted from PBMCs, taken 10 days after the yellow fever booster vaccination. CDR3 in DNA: TGTGCCAGCAGCACGACCGGGACAGGGGGATACTATGGCTACACCTTC. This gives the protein CASSTTGTGGYYGYTF.